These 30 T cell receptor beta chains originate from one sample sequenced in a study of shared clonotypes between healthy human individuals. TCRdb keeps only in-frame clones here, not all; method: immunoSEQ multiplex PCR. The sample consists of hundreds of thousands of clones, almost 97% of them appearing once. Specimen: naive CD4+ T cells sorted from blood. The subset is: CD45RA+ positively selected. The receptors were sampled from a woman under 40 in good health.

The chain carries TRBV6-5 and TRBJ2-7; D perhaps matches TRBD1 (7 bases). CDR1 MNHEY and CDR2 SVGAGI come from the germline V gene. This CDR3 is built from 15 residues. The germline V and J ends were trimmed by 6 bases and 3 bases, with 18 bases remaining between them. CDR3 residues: CASSQQGRGDYEQYF. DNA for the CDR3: TGTGCCAGCAGCCAACAGGGCAGGGGGGACTACGAGCAGTACTTC.

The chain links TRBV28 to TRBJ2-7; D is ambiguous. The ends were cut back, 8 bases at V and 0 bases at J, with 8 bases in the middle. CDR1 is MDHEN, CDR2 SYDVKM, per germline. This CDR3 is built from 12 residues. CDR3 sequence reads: CASGFSSYEQYF. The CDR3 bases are TGTGCCAGCGGGTTTAGCTCCTACGAGCAGTACTTC.

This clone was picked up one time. The CDR3 nucleotides are TGCAGTGCTAGAGGGGGGCCCCAGCAGTTCTTC. It codes for CSARGGPQQFF. The rearrangement joins TRBV20-1 to TRBJ2-1; D is possibly TRBD1 (6 bases). Trimming removed 1 base from V and 11 bases from J, with 9 bases in between. Germline lookup yields CDR1 DFQATT and CDR2 SNEGSKA (reference sequence). This CDR3 contains 11 residues.

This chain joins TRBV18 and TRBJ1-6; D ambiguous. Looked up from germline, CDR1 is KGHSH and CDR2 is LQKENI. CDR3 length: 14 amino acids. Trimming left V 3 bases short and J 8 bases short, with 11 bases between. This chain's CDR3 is CASSPSARDSPLHF. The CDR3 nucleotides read TGTGCCAGCTCACCGTCCGCAAGGGATTCACCCCTCCACTTT.

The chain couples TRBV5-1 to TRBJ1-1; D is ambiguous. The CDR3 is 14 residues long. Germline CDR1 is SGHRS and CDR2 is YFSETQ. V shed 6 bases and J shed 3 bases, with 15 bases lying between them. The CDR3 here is CASTLISGDTEAFF. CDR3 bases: TGCGCCAGCACCCTGATTTCTGGGGACACTGAAGCTTTCTTT.

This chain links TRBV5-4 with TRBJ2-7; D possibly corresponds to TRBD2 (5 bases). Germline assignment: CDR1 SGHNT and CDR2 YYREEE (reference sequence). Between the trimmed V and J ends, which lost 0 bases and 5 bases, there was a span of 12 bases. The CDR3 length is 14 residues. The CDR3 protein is CASSLVGSLDEQYF. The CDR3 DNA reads TGTGCCAGCAGCTTGGTGGGGAGCCTCGACGAGCAGTACTTC.

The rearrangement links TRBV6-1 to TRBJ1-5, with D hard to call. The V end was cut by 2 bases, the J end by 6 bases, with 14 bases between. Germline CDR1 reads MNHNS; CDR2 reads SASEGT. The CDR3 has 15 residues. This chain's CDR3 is CASSEPQWRIQPQHF. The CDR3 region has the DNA TGTGCCAGCAGTGAACCTCAATGGAGGATTCAGCCCCAGCATTTT.

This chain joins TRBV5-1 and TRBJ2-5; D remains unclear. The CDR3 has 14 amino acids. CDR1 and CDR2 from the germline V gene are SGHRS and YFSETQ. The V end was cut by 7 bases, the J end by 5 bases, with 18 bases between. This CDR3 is CASAPTATEETQYF. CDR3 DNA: TGCGCCAGCGCTCCGACCGCTACTGAGGAGACCCAGTACTTC.

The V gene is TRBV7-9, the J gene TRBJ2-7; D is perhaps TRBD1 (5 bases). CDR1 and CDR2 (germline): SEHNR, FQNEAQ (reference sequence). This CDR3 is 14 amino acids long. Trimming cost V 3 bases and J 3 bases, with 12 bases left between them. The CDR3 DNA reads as TGTGCCAGCAGCTTTGGAGAAGGGGTCTACGAGCAGTACTTC. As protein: CASSFGEGVYEQYF.

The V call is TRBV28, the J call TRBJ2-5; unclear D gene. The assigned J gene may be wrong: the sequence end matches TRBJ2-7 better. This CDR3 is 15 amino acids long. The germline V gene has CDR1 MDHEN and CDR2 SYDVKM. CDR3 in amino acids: CASSLYGGFSYEQYF. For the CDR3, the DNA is TGTGCCAGCAGTTTATACGGCGGCTTCTCCTACGAGCAGTACTTC.

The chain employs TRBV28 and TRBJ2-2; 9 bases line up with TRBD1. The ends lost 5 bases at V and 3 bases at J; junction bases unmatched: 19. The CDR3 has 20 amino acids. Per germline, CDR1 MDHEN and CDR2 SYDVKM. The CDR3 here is CASSSLGTGRAFIYTGELFF. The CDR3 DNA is TGTGCCAGCAGTAGTCTAGGGACAGGGAGGGCCTTCATTTACACCGGGGAGCTGTTTTTT.

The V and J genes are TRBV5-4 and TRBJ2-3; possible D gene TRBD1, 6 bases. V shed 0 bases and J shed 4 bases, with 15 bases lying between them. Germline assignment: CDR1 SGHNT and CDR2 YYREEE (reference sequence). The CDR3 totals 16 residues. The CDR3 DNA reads TGTGCCAGCAGCTTGGTCCAGGGGAGCAACGCAGATACGCAGTATTTT. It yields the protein CASSLVQGSNADTQYF.

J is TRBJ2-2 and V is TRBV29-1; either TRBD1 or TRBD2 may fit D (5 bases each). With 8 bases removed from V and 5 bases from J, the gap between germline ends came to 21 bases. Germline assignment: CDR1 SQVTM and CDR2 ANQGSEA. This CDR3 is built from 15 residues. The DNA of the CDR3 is TGCAGCCCCAAGCCGGGACCGGTTAGGACCGGGGAGCTGTTTTTT. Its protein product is CSPKPGPVRTGELFF.

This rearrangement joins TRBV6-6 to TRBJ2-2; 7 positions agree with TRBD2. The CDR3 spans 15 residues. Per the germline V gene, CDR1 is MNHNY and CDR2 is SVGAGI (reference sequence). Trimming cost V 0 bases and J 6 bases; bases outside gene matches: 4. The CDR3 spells CASSYSTSGAGELFF. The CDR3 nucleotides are TGTGCCAGCAGTTACTCTACCAGCGGGGCCGGGGAGCTGTTTTTT.

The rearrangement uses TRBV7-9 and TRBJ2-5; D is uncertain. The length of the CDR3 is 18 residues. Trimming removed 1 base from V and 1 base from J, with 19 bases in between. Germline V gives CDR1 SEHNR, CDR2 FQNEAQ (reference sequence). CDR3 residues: CASSLVGSNKKGQETQYF. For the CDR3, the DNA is TGTGCCAGCAGCTTAGTTGGGTCTAACAAGAAGGGCCAAGAGACCCAGTACTTC.

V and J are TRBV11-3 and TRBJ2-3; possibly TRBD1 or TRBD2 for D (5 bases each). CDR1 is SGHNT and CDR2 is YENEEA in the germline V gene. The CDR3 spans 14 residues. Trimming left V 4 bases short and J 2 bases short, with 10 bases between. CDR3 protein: CASSSGTVTDTQYF. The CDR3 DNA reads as TGTGCCAGCAGCTCGGGGACGGTCACAGATACGCAGTATTTT.

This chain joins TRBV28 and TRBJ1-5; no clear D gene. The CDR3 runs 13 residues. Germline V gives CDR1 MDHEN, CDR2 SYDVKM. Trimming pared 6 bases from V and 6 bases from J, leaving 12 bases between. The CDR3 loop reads CASRNPRRQPQHF. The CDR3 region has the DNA TGTGCCAGCAGGAATCCCAGGCGTCAGCCCCAGCATTTT.

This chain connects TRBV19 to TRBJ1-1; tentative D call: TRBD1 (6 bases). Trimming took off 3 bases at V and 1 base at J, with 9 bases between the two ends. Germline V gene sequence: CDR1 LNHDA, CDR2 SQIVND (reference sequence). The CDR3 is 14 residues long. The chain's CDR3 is CASSIGTPNTEAFF. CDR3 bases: TGTGCCAGTAGTATCGGGACACCGAACACTGAAGCTTTCTTT.

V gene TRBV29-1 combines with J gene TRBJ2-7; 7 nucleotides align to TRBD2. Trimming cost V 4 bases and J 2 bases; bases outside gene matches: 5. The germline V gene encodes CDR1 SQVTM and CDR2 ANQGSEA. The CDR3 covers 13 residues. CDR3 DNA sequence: TGCAGCGTTGGCGGGGGTGACCCCTACGAGCAGTACTTC. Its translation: CSVGGGDPYEQYF.

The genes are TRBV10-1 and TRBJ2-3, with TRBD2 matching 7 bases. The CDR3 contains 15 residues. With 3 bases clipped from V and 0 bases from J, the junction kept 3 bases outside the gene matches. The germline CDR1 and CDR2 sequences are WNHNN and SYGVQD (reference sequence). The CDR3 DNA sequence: TGCGCCAGCAGTGATAGCGGGCTAAGCACAGATACGCAGTATTTT. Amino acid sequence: CASSDSGLSTDTQYF.

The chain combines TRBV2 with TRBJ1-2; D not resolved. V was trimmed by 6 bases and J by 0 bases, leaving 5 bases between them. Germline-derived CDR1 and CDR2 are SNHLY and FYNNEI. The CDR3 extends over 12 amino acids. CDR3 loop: CASRETNYGYTF. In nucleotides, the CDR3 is TGTGCCAGCAGGGAAACTAACTATGGCTACACCTTC.

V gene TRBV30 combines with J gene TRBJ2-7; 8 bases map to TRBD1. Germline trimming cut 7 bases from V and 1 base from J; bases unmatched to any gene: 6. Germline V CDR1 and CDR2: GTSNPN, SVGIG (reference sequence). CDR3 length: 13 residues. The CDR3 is CASWTGKSYEQYF. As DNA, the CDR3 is TGTGCCTCGTGGACAGGGAAATCCTACGAGCAGTACTTC.

This CDR3 reads CASSPYQGQGPYNEQFF. CDR3 in DNA: TGTGCCAGCAGCCCCTACCAGGGACAGGGTCCCTACAATGAGCAGTTCTTC. The gene calls are TRBV19 and TRBJ2-1; 9 nucleotides align to TRBD1. V lost 9 bases, J lost 2 bases, and 14 bases stayed unmatched. The CDR3 spans 17 residues. Germline CDR1 LNHDA, CDR2 SQIVND (reference sequence).

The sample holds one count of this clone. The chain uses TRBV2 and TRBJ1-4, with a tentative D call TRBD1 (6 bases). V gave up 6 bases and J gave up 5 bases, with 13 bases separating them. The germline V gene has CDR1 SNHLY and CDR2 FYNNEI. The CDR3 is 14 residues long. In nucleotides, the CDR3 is TGTGCCAGCAGAACCAGGGGTCAAAATGAAAAACTGTTTTTT. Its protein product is CASRTRGQNEKLFF. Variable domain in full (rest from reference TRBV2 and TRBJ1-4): EPEVTQTPSHQVTQMGQEVILRCVPISNHLYFYWYRQILGQKVEFLVSFYNNEISEKSEIFDDQFSVERPDGSNFTLKIRSTKLEDSAMYFCASRTRGQNEKLFFGSGTQLSVL.

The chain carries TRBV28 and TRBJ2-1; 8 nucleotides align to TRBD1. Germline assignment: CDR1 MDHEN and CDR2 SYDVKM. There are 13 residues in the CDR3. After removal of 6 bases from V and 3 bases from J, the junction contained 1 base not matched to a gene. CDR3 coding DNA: TGTGCCAGCAGGGACAGGGACTACAATGAGCAGTTCTTC. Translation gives CASRDRDYNEQFF.

The CDR3 spells CASSQEGRSSYNEQFF. The CDR3 nucleotides are TGCGCCAGCAGCCAAGAGGGCAGGAGCTCCTACAATGAGCAGTTCTTC. The chain links TRBV4-1 to TRBJ2-1; D unresolved. CDR1 and CDR2 from the germline V gene are MGHRA and YSYEKL. Trimming left V 0 bases short and J 0 bases short, with 9 bases between. The CDR3 loop spans 16 amino acids.

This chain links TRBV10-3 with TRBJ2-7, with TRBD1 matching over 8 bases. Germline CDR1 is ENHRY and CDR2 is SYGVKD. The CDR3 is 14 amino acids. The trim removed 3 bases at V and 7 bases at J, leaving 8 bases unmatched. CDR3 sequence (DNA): TGTGCCATCAGTGAAAGCAGGGGGCGCGGAGAGCAGTACTTC. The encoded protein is CAISESRGRGEQYF.

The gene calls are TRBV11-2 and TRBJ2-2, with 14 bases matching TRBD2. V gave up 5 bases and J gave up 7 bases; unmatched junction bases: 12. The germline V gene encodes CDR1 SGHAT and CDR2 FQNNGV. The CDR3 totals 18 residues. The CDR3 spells CASSPTSGRALGGGELFF. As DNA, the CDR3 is TGTGCCAGCAGCCCGACTAGCGGGAGGGCCTTGGGTGGCGGGGAGCTGTTTTTT.

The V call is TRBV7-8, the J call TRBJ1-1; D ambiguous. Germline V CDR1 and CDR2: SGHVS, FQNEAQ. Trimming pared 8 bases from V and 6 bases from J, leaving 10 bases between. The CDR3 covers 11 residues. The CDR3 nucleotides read TGTGCCAGCGGCGATTACGCTGAAGCTTTCTTT. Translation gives CASGDYAEAFF. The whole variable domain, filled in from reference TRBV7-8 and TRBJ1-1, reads GAGVSQSPRYKVAKRGQDVALRCDPISGHVSLFWYQQALGQGPEFLTYFQNEAQLDKSGLPSDRFFAERPEGSVSTLKIQRTQQEDSAVYLCASGDYAEAFFGQGTRLTVV.

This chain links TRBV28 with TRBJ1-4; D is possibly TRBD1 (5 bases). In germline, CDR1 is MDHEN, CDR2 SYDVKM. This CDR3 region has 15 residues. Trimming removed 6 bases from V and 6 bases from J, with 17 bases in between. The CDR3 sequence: CASRPGLLGDEKLFF. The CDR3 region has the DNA TGTGCCAGCAGACCGGGGCTCCTAGGGGATGAAAAACTGTTTTTT.